This T cell receptor (beta chain) is from a study of untreated major depressive disorder. The germline V gene encodes CDR1 LNHNV and CDR2 YYDKDF (reference sequence). Trimming cost V 3 bases and J 3 bases, with 15 bases left between them. CDR3 length equals 15 residues. Patients had DSM-IV major depressive disorder with a Hamilton Depression score of at least 18. Participants with major medical conditions, Axis I/II comorbidities, regular medication or illicit drug use were excluded. Blood, about 27 ml, was drawn into EDTA tubes. TCRdb's copy holds only in-frame clones and misses some; the assay was immunoSEQ multiplex PCR. The profile covers fewer than 30,000 clones, with over 80% appearing a single time and roughly 0.72% taken by the ten largest. Study results and limitations: Depressed patients' CD4+ T cells carried increased TRBV05-01 (Vbeta 5.1) usage versus control CD4+ T cells. In every subject, the five largest TRBV05-01 clones were private.

Points on this clone: Its target is not known.

The clonotype was recovered from a woman aged 30 to 39 with major depressive disorder. Material for sequencing was CD4+ T cells from PBMCs. This chain joins TRBV15 and TRBJ2-7; D not resolved. CDR3 residues: CATSSGPMGFYEQYF. The DNA for the CDR3 is TGTGCCACCAGCAGCGGACCCATGGGGTTCTACGAGCAGTACTTC.